This T cell receptor (beta chain) was sequenced in a study of TIL therapy for anti-PD-1-resistant metastatic lung cancer. Overall study context: Progressing patients received lymphodepletion, expanded TIL infusion and IL-2. A few tumors were EGFR-mutant and two were ALK-rearranged. Median tumor mutation burden was 1.5 mutations per megabase. Median tumor PD-L1 proportion score was roughly 5.9%.

Sequencing used immunoSEQ v3. Repertoires were generated with immunoSEQ multiplex PCR, while TCRdb's copy carries only in-frame clones and drops some. The table lists tens of thousands of clones, roughly 85% of them singletons. Time point defined: pre-treatment sample, taken before nivolumab and TIL therapy. Losses at the gene ends were 8 bases for V and 4 bases for J; bases not matched to a gene: 5. Germline V gene lookup returns CDR1 GTSNPN and CDR2 SVGIG (reference sequence). CDR3 length: 12 amino acids. The material sequenced was blood, taken at baseline. The chain recombines TRBV30 with TRBJ1-2, with TRBD1 matching over 9 bases. The receptor was isolated from a woman aged 30-79 years with non-small cell lung cancer. CDR3 in amino acids: CARDRASYGYTF. The DNA of the CDR3 is TGTGCCCGGGACAGGGCGAGCTATGGCTACACCTTC.